This TCR beta chain was recovered during a study of beta chain features in type 1 diabetes. The authors reverse transcribed all of the isolated RNA, so sequencing captured expressed TCRB transcripts. Profiled with immunoSEQ multiplex PCR; TCRdb holds only in-frame clones, not every one. Of 600,000 to 700,000 clones in the sample, roughly 12% were seen once. Whole-study findings and limits: In every one of the four CD4+ subsets, TCRB CDR3s were moderately but significantly shorter in Type 1 diabetes patients.

This clone has more than one count but fewer than ten. Its antigen is not known. The V gene's germline CDR1 is MGHRA and CDR2 YSYEKL. V was cut by 4 bases and J by 0 bases, with 13 bases left in between. This CDR3 contains 15 residues. This TCR came from a man younger than 45 with type 1 diabetes. Sequenced material: naive CD4+ T cells from blood. The chain carries TRBV4-1 and TRBJ2-7, with D maybe TRBD1 (5 bases). The CDR3 here is CASSRQTAGSYEQYF. The DNA of the CDR3 is TGCGCCAGCAGCCGCCAGACAGCTGGCTCCTACGAGCAGTACTTC.